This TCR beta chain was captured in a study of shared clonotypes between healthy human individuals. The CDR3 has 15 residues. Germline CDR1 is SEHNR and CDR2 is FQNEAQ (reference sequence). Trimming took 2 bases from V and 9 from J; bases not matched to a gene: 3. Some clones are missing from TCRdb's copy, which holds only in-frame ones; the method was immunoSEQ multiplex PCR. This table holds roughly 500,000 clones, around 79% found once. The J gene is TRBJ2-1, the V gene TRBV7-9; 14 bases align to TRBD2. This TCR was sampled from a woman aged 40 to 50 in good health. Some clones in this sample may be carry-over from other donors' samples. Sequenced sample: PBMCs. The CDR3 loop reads CASSLMTSGRGEQFF. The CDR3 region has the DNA TGTGCCAGCAGCTTAATGACTAGCGGGAGGGGTGAGCAGTTCTTC.